Below are 27 T cell receptor beta chains sequenced from a single sample in a study of T cell responses to AZD1222 COVID-19 vaccine. Produced via immunoSEQ multiplex PCR; TCRdb's table is partial and in-frame only. The table has 90,000 to 120,000 clones, around nine tenths seen once; the top ten hold approximately 18%. The input for sequencing was peripheral blood, taken on day 0 of AZD1222 vaccination. Source of these receptors: an adult in good health.

In this sample, this clone turned up a few times. The rearrangement joins TRBV7-8 to TRBJ1-4; D gene ambiguous. The CDR3 is 14 amino acids. Per germline, CDR1 SGHVS and CDR2 FQNEAQ. The ends were cut back, 3 bases at V and 0 bases at J, with 5 bases in the middle. The CDR3 DNA reads TGTGCCAGCAGCTTCTCCGCAACTAATGAAAAACTGTTTTTT. Translated, it gives CASSFSATNEKLFF.

The V call is TRBV4-1, the J call TRBJ2-5; D uncertain. This CDR3 contains 15 residues. Germline loops: CDR1 MGHRA, CDR2 YSYEKL. Trimming cost V 0 bases and J 7 bases, with 15 bases left between them. The CDR3 bases are TGCGCCAGCAGCCAAGATCAGGCCGCCCGCGGGACCCAGTACTTC. Protein: CASSQDQAARGTQYF.

This rearrangement joins TRBV18 to TRBJ2-3; no firm D call. Between the trimmed V and J ends, which lost 3 bases and 1 base, there was a span of 8 bases. The CDR3 runs 14 residues. Looked up from germline, CDR1 is KGHSH and CDR2 is LQKENI. CDR3 protein: CASSPTGGTDTQYF. CDR3 DNA: TGTGCCAGCTCACCCACCGGTGGCACAGATACGCAGTATTTT.

The chain carries TRBV7-2 and TRBJ2-1; a weak D match, TRBD2 (5 bases). The V end was cut by 5 bases, the J end by 15 bases, with 20 bases between. This CDR3 is built from 13 residues. CDR1 is SGHTA and CDR2 is FQGNSA in the germline V gene. DNA for the CDR3: TGTGCCAGCAGCCCGTTTAGCGTATACGCCCGGTTCTTC. It encodes CASSPFSVYARFF.

The rearrangement joins TRBV3-1 (or the pseudogene TRBV3-2) to TRBJ2-1; 9 nucleotides align to TRBD2. V gave up 0 bases and J gave up 9 bases; unmatched junction bases: 6. CDR1 LGHDT and CDR2 YNNKEL come from the germline V gene (reference sequence). This CDR3 is built from 15 residues. The CDR3 sequence is CASSQDIAGGREQFF. The CDR3 nucleotides are TGTGCCAGCAGCCAAGATATCGCGGGGGGGCGTGAGCAGTTCTTC.

The gene calls are TRBV6-4 and TRBJ2-2; D gene ambiguous. Germline CDR1 is MRHNA and CDR2 is SNTAGT. Trimming shortened V by 3 bases and J by 1 base, and 9 bases separated the two germline ends. The CDR3 has 15 amino acids. The CDR3 reads CASSEVEGNTGELFF. DNA of the CDR3: TGTGCCAGCAGTGAAGTAGAAGGGAACACCGGGGAGCTGTTTTTT.

The CDR3 bases are TGTGCCAGCAGCTTAACGGCAGCCCGGAGTGGAAACACCATATATTTT. Translated: CASSLTAARSGNTIYF. This rearrangement joins TRBV7-9 to TRBJ1-3; D ambiguous. V was shortened by 2 bases and J by 3 bases, with 14 bases between the two germline ends. The CDR3 is 16 amino acids. The germline gives CDR1 SEHNR, CDR2 FQNEAQ (reference sequence).

Concerning this clone itself: The junction shows a germline mismatch at one end, possibly a read error. This chain connects TRBV7-7 to TRBJ2-3, with 7 bases matching TRBD2. CDR1 is SSHAT and CDR2 is FNYEAQ in the germline V gene (reference sequence). The CDR3 covers 15 residues. CDR3 sequence (DNA): TGTGCTAGCAGCTTAGGACTAGGTGCCTCAGATACGCAGTATTTT. It encodes CASSLGLGASDTQYF.

This chain connects TRBV28 to TRBJ2-1; D gene ambiguous. Per the germline V gene, CDR1 is MDHEN and CDR2 is SYDVKM. Trimming removed 5 bases from V and 9 bases from J, with 11 bases in between. There are 12 residues in the CDR3. The CDR3 DNA sequence: TGTGCCAGCAGTCTCTTCTACGGTGAGCAGTTCTTC. Its protein product is CASSLFYGEQFF.

This rearrangement joins TRBV27 to TRBJ1-5; tentatively, D is TRBD1 (5 bases). CDR3 size: 16 residues. Germline CDR1 MNHEY, CDR2 SMNVEV (reference sequence). V lost 2 bases and J 0 bases, leaving 11 bases between the germline ends. CDR3 region: CASSLRGIYSNQPQHF. CDR3 sequence (DNA): TGTGCCAGCAGTTTACGGGGGATTTATAGCAATCAGCCCCAGCATTTT.

The chain has TRBV27 and TRBJ2-3; 11 positions match TRBD1. J lost 3 bases, V lost 7 bases, and 15 bases had no gene match. CDR1 and CDR2 (germline): MNHEY, SMNVEV (reference sequence). This CDR3 is built from 18 residues. The CDR3: CASIWGTGGILGTDTQYF. The CDR3 region has the DNA TGTGCCAGCATTTGGGGGACAGGGGGAATCCTGGGAACAGATACGCAGTATTTT.

The chain combines TRBV27 with TRBJ2-1; 8 nucleotides match TRBD1. Germline CDR1 and CDR2: MNHEY and SMNVEV (reference sequence). The V and J ends lost 3 bases and 4 bases, in that order; junction bases with no gene match: 5. This CDR3 has 15 amino acids. DNA of the CDR3: TGTGCCAGCAGTTTGGACAGGGAGAGATACAATGAGCAGTTCTTC. It specifies CASSLDRERYNEQFF.

The rearrangement links TRBV29-1 to TRBJ2-7; 10 bases are a match to TRBD1. The CDR3 totals 14 residues. Germline assignment: CDR1 SQVTM and CDR2 ANQGSEA. V trimming: 4 bases; J trimming: 2 bases; junction bases outside the gene matches: 5. For the CDR3, the DNA is TGCAGCGTTGGCCGGACAGGGGGGCCCTACGAGCAGTACTTC. Protein: CSVGRTGGPYEQYF.

The V call is TRBV9, the J call TRBJ2-1; a weak D match, TRBD2 (5 bases). The CDR3 is 15 residues long. V was shortened by 3 bases and J by 5 bases, with 15 bases between the two germline ends. Germline lookup yields CDR1 SGDLS and CDR2 YYNGEE. CDR3: CASSGNGDGDNEQFF. CDR3 nucleotide sequence: TGTGCCAGCAGCGGGAACGGGGATGGCGACAATGAGCAGTTCTTC.

V and J are TRBV6-5 and TRBJ2-1; weak D call: TRBD2 (7 bases). Germline V gene lookup returns CDR1 MNHEY and CDR2 SVGAGI. Deletions cut 2 bases from V and 3 bases from J, with 11 bases between. There are 15 residues in the CDR3. As DNA, the CDR3 is TGTGCCAGCAGTTACCGGGGGGCCGACTACAATGAGCAGTTCTTC. Translated: CASSYRGADYNEQFF.

The chain is built from TRBV19 and TRBJ1-1; D is uncertain. There are 12 residues in the CDR3. CDR1 and CDR2 (germline): LNHDA, SQIVND (reference sequence). With 6 bases removed from V and 6 bases from J, the gap between germline ends came to 11 bases. This CDR3 reads CASSGYGSEAFF. CDR3 nucleotide sequence: TGTGCCAGTAGCGGTTATGGATCTGAAGCTTTCTTT.

The gene calls are TRBV12-3 or TRBV12-4 and TRBJ2-3; D possibly corresponds to TRBD2 (5 bases). The CDR3 is 13 amino acids. Trimming stripped 9 bases from V and 1 base from J, with 11 bases between. DNA of the CDR3: TGTGCCAGTATACTAGTTGGCACAGATACGCAGTATTTT. Translated, it gives CASILVGTDTQYF.

This chain joins TRBV7-8 and TRBJ1-1; D perhaps matches TRBD1 (5 bases). The CDR3 runs to 14 residues. The germline gives CDR1 SGHVS, CDR2 FQNEAQ. V lost 2 bases and J 5 bases, leaving 12 bases between the germline ends. The CDR3 DNA reads TGTGCCAGCAGCTTACAGGGAATGGGGACTGAAGCTTTCTTT. It encodes CASSLQGMGTEAFF.

This chain uses TRBV3-1 (or the pseudogene TRBV3-2) with TRBJ2-5; tentatively, D is TRBD2 (6 bases). The CDR3 has 14 residues. V dropped 5 bases and J dropped 2 bases, with 12 bases sitting between them. Germline values: CDR1 LGHDT, CDR2 YNNKEL (reference sequence). In nucleotides, the CDR3 is TGTGCCAGCAGCAAAAACCGGGAGCAAGAGACCCAGTACTTC. Its protein product is CASSKNREQETQYF.

This CDR3 reads CASSSSGGSNQPQHF. CDR3 sequence (DNA): TGCGCCAGCAGCTCTTCCGGTGGCAGCAATCAGCCCCAGCATTTT. The chain recombines TRBV5-1 with TRBJ1-5; D ambiguous. Germline lookup yields CDR1 SGHRS and CDR2 YFSETQ. This CDR3 is 15 amino acids long. V was pared by 3 bases and J by 1 base, with 11 bases between.

The chain employs TRBV25-1 and TRBJ1-2; 8 bases fit TRBD1. V trimming: 6 bases; J trimming: 8 bases; junction bases outside the gene matches: 11. The CDR3 runs 14 residues. The germline CDR1 and CDR2 sequences are MGHDK and SYGVNS. The CDR3 DNA reads TGTGCCAGCAGCGAACCGGACAGGGACCAAGGCTACACCTTC. Its translation is CASSEPDRDQGYTF.

The chain combines TRBV27 with TRBJ2-7; no clear D gene. The length of the CDR3 is 13 residues. Germline-derived CDR1 and CDR2 are MNHEY and SMNVEV (reference sequence). V dropped 5 bases and J dropped 2 bases, with 10 bases sitting between them. CDR3 sequence reads: CASSGFTAYEQYF. DNA of the CDR3: TGTGCCAGCAGTGGGTTCACGGCCTACGAGCAGTACTTC.

The chain has TRBV6-1 and TRBJ1-5; possible D gene TRBD1, 6 bases. V lost 2 bases to trimming and J lost 3 bases, with 8 bases between them. CDR1 MNHNS and CDR2 SASEGT come from the germline V gene. This CDR3 is built from 14 residues. The CDR3 is CASSEQGNNQPQHF. The CDR3 DNA reads as TGTGCCAGCAGTGAACAGGGGAACAATCAGCCCCAGCATTTT.

As regards this clone: No conserved phenylalanine or tryptophan ends this CDR3, so it is likely a read error. The chain couples TRBV3-1 (or the pseudogene TRBV3-2) to TRBJ1-6; D uncertain. Trimming removed 3 bases at V and 3 bases at J, with 6 bases between. CDR1 is LGHDT and CDR2 is YNNKEL in the germline V gene (reference sequence). The CDR3 runs to 14 residues. The CDR3 region has the DNA TGTGCCAGCAGCCAGGGATACTATAATTCACCCCTCCACCTT. Translation: CASSQGYYNSPLHL.

The chain links TRBV5-4 to TRBJ2-3; D gene uncertain. The CDR3 covers 13 residues. Deletions cut 1 base from V and 6 bases from J, with 9 bases between. In germline, CDR1 is SGHNT, CDR2 YYREEE (reference sequence). This CDR3 reads CASSLMASDTQYF. Written as DNA, the CDR3 is TGTGCCAGCAGCTTGATGGCCTCGGATACGCAGTATTTT.

This clone has a single count. The chain is built from TRBV20-1 and TRBJ1-5, with no clear D. CDR3 length: 11 amino acids. Germline CDR1 reads DFQATT; CDR2 reads SNEGSKA (reference sequence). The V and J ends lost 6 bases and 6 bases respectively, with 9 bases between them. The CDR3 sequence: CSARAAQPQHF. The CDR3, as DNA: TGCAGTGCCCGGGCCGCTCAGCCCCAGCATTTT.

The rearrangement links TRBV6-5 to TRBJ1-1; D is ambiguous. Germline V gene sequence: CDR1 MNHEY, CDR2 SVGAGI. Trimming pared 6 bases from V and 11 bases from J, leaving 19 bases between. The CDR3 totals 13 residues. The DNA for the CDR3 is TGTGCCAGCAGACTCGACCCCAGGACCCGCGCTTTCTTT. Translation: CASRLDPRTRAFF.